This T cell receptor beta chain came from a study of tumor and adjacent non-tumor tissue in lung cancer. As for the study in general: Patients were aged about 30 to 76, fewer than twelve men and roughly 5 women, stage I to III.

No cell sorting was done before RNA was extracted from the tissue. The normal lung tissue was taken more than 3 cm from the tumor edge. CDR3 length: 14 residues. From germline, CDR1 is MNHNY and CDR2 SVGAGI (reference sequence). On this clonotype itself: The junction departs from germline at one end; a sequencing error may be responsible.

Three rounds of nested PCR, following a modified ARM-PCR protocol, produced the TCRbeta library. MiXCR, run by TCRdb on the multiplex PCR reads, gives a single entry per CDR3 protein. The table shows over 80,000 distinct CDR3 sequences, with more than 75% occurring only once. The TCR sequence derives from a woman aged 45-59 years with non-small cell lung cancer. Sequenced sample: distant non-tumor lung tissue. The V and J genes are TRBV6-6 and TRBJ2-2; D is perhaps TRBD1 (5 bases). The CDR3, as DNA: TGTGCCAGCAGCAAGGACATTAACATCGGGGAGCTGTTTTTT. It translates to CASSKDINIGELFF.